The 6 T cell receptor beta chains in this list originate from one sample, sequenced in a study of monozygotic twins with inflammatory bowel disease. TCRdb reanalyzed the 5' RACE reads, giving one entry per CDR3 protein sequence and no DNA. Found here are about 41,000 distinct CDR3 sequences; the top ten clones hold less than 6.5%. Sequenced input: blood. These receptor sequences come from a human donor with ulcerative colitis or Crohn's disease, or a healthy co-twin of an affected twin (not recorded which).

The CDR3: CASSQHQRETDTQYF. This sequence joins TRBV14 and TRBJ2-3; the D gene TCRdb calls, TRBD2, cannot be checked with no DNA. The CDR3 spans 15 residues. The V gene's germline CDR1 is SGHDN and CDR2 FVKESK. Supplemented by reference TRBV14 and TRBJ2-3, the full variable domain reads EAGVTQFPSHSVIEKGQTVTLRCDPISGHDNLYWYRRVMGKEIKFLLHFVKESKQDESGMPNNRFLAERTGGTYSTLKVQPAELEDSGVYFCASSQHQRETDTQYFGPGTRLTVL.

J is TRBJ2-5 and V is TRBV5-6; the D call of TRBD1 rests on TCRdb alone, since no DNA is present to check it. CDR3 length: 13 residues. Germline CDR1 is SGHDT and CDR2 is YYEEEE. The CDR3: CASSPDRTETQYF.

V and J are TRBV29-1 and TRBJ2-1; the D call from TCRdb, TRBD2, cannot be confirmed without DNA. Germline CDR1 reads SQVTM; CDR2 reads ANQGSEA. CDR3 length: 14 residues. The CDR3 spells CSVGPSGRGVEQFF.

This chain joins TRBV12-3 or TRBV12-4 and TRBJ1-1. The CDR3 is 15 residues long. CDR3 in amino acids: CASSFRASSSTEAFF.

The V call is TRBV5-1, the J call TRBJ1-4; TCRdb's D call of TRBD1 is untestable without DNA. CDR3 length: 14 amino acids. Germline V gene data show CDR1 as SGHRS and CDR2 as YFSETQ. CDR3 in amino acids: CASSPDRGYEKLFF.

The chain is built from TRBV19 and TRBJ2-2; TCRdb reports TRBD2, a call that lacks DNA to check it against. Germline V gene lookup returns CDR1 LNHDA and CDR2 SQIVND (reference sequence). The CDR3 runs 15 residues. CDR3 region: CASSIGLAGVRELFF.